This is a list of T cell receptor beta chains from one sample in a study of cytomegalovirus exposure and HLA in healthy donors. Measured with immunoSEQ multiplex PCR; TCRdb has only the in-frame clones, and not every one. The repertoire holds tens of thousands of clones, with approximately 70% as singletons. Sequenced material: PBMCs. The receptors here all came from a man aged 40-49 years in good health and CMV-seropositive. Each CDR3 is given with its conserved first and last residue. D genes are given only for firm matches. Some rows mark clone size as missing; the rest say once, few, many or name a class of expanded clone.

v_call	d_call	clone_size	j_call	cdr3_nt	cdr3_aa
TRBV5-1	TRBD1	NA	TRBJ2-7	TGCGCCAGCAGCGTAGACAGGGGATGGGAGCAGTACTTC	CASSVDRGWEQYF
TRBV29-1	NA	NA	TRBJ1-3	TGCAGCGTCAAAGGGGGTTACAGCTCTGGAAACACCATATATTTT	CSVKGGYSSGNTIYF
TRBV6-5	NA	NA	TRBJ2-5	TGTGCCAGCAGTTACTCGAGACTAGTGGGAGAGACCCAGTACTTC	CASSYSRLVGETQYF
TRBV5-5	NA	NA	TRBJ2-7	TGTGCCAGCAGCTTGGGGCTTCAGGAACTCTCCTACGAGCAGTACTTC	CASSLGLQELSYEQYF
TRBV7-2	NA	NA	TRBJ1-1	TGTGCCAGCAGCAAGGAGCTCGTTACTATGAACACTGAAGCTTTCTTT	CASSKELVTMNTEAFF
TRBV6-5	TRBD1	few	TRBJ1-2	TGTGCCAGCAGACCGACAGGGATCTATGGCTACACCTTC	CASRPTGIYGYTF
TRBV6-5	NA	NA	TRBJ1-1	TGTGCCAGCAGCCAAGTCCTAAACACTGAAGCTTTCTTT	CASSQVLNTEAFF
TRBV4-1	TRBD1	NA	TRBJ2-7	TGCGCCAGCAGCCATCTAACAGGGGATCCGATATACGAGCAGTACTTC	CASSHLTGDPIYEQYF
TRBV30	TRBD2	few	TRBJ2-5	TGTGCCTGGAGTGTAGGGGGTGGCGGGGGGCCGTGGGAGACCCAGTACTTC	CAWSVGGGGGPWETQYF
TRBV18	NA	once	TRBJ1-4	TGTGCCAGCTCACTAACGACCCGGAGGGACGAAAAACTGTTTTTT	CASSLTTRRDEKLFF
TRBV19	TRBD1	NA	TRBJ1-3	TGTGCCAGTGAAGAGGACAGGCGAGGCTCTGGAAACACCATATATTTT	CASEEDRRGSGNTIYF
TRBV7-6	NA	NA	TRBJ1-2	TGTGCCAGCAGCCCGGAGGTACAGGGCGACTACACCTTC	CASSPEVQGDYTF
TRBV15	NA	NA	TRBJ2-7	TGTGCCACCAGCAGAGGGATGGGGGGGCTGGACGAGCAGTACTTC	CATSRGMGGLDEQYF
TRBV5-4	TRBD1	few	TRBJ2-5	TGTGCCAGCAGTCCCGGGACAGGGACTGAAGAGACCCAGTACTTC	CASSPGTGTEETQYF
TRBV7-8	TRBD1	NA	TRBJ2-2	TGTGCCAGCAGCCCCAGACAGGGAGCGAACACCGGGGAGCTGTTTTTT	CASSPRQGANTGELFF
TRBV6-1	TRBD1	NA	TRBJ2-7	TGTGCCAGCATTTCCGGGACAGGTGTTTCGTTCGAGCAGTACTTC	CASISGTGVSFEQYF
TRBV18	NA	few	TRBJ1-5	TGTGCCAGCTCACCAGGACAGCGGGAACAGCCCCAGCATTTT	CASSPGQREQPQHF
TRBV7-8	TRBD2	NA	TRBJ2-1	TGTGCCAGTGCGGGGGGCCGGAGCAATGAGCAGTTCTTC	CASAGGRSNEQFF
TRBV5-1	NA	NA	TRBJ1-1	TGCGCCAGCAGACCTACAACCGGACAGACAGGTTTTGACTTT	CASRPTTGQTGFDF
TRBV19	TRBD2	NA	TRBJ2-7	TGTGCCAGTAGTCCGGGACTAGCGGGGGGGCACGAGCAGTACTTC	CASSPGLAGGHEQYF
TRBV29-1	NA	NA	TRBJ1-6	TGCAGCGCTGCCGGCAGGGGAACCCAACCCCGTCCCGTCCTGTCCAATTCACCCCTCCACTTT	CSAAGRGTQPRPVLSNSPLHF
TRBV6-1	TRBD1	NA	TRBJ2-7	TGTGCCAGCAGTGACCTAGGACAGGCCTACGAGCAGTACTTC	CASSDLGQAYEQYF
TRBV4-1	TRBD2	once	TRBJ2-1	TGCGCCAGCAGCCAAGGGGTTAGCGGGGTCAATGAGCAGTTCTTC	CASSQGVSGVNEQFF
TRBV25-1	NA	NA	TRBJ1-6	TGTGCCAGCTCCCGTTCGGTGAGCTCCTATAATTCACCCCTCCACTTT	CASSRSVSSYNSPLHF
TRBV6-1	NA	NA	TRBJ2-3	TGTGCCAGCAGTCCCGGGGGAAGTTCCACAGATACGCAGTATTTT	CASSPGGSSTDTQYF
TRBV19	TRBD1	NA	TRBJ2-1	TGTGCCAGTAGTACCAACAGGGGGAATGAGCAGTTCTTC	CASSTNRGNEQFF
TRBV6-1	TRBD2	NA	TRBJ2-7	TGTGCCAGCAGTGAGCTAGCGGGGGGGACCTACGAGCAGTACTTC	CASSELAGGTYEQYF
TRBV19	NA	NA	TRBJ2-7	TGTGCCAGTAGCGACAGCTCCTACGAGCAGTACTTC	CASSDSSYEQYF
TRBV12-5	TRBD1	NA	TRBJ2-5	TGTGCTAGTGGTTCGGGGACAGGGGGCAGGGAGACCCAGTACTTC	CASGSGTGGRETQYF
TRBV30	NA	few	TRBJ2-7	TGTGCCTGTTCCGGGGTGGGGGAGCAGTACTTC	CACSGVGEQYF
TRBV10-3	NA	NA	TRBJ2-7	TGTGCCATCAGGGGCGAGGGGGCCTACGAGCAGTACTTC	CAIRGEGAYEQYF
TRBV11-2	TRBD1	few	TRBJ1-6	TGTGCCAGCAGCTGGGACGGGACAGGGCGAGTCGCCCTCCACTTT	CASSWDGTGRVALHF
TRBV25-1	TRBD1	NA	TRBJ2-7	TGTGCCAGCAGTGGACGGGGACAGGTGAGCTCCTACGAGCAGTACTTC	CASSGRGQVSSYEQYF
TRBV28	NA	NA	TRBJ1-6	TGTGCCAGCAGTTTGGCCAGGGGCGGCAATTCACCCCTCCACTTT	CASSLARGGNSPLHF
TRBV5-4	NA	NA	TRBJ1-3	TGTGCCAGCACCAAACTAAACGGAGGAAACACCATATATTTT	CASTKLNGGNTIYF
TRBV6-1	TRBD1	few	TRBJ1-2	TGTGCCAGCAGTGAAGCCCCTACAGGGGGTGGTGGCTACACCTTC	CASSEAPTGGGGYTF
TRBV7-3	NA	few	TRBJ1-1	TGTGCCAGCAGCTCACAGGTGAACACTGAAGCTTTCTTT	CASSSQVNTEAFF
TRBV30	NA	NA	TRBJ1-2	TGTGCCTGGAGAGTGAGGTGGTATGGCTACACCTTC	CAWRVRWYGYTF
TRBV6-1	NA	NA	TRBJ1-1	TGTGCCAGCAGTGACCAATTCGGACAGATGAACACTGAAGCTTTCTTT	CASSDQFGQMNTEAFF
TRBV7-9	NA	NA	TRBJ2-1	TGTGCCAGCAGCTTAGCGTGGCAGGGGAGCTCCTACAATGAGCAGTTCTTC	CASSLAWQGSSYNEQFF
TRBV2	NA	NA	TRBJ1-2	TGTGCCAGCAGGGATCAGGGATCTGGCTACACCTTC	CASRDQGSGYTF
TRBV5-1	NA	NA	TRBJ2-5	TGCGCCAGCAGCACCGCATGGGGGCCCCACCAAGAGACCCAGTACTTC	CASSTAWGPHQETQYF
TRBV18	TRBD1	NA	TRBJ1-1	TGTGCCAGCTCACCCCAGACCGCCCGACAGGGGACTGAAGCTTTCTTT	CASSPQTARQGTEAFF
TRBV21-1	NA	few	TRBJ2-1	TGTGCCAGCAGCAAAGCAACCGGACAGGTTTTTATCTACAATGAGCAGTTCTTC	CASSKATGQVFIYNEQFF
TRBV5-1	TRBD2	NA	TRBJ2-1	TGCGCCAGCAGCTTGAATTCCAGGACTAGCGGGGATGAGCAGTTCTTC	CASSLNSRTSGDEQFF
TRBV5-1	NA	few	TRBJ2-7	TGCGCCAGCCCCCAGGAGGTAACGGGACTCCTCGGTGAGGAGCAGTACTTC	CASPQEVTGLLGEEQYF
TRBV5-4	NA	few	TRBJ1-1	TGTGCCAGCAGCACGGGGAGGGGGGCAGGGAAAGCTTTCTTT	CASSTGRGAGKAFF
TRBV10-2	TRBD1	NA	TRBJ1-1	TGCGCCACCGTCGGACAGGCCCGAGTCACTGAAGCTTTCTTT	CATVGQARVTEAFF
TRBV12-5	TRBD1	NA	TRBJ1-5	TGTGCTAGTGGTTTTACCCGTGGGACAGGAGGCAATCAGCCCCAGCATTTT	CASGFTRGTGGNQPQHF
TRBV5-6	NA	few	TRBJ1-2	TGTGCCAGCAGCTTGGTGGGCGACAAAAACTATGGCTACACCTTC	CASSLVGDKNYGYTF
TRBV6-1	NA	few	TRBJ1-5	TGTGCCATCTCCCGGGGGAGTAATCAGCCCCAGCATTTT	CAISRGSNQPQHF
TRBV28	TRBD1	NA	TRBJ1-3	TGTGCCAGCAGCACCTGGGACAGGGACGCAGGAAACTTT	CASSTWDRDAGNF
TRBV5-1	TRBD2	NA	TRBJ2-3	TGCGCCAGCAGCTTGGGACTAGCGGGGGGTGAAGATACGCAGTATTTT	CASSLGLAGGEDTQYF
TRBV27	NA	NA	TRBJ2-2	TGTGCCAGCAGTCCGATGAGGGCCGGGGAGCTGTTTTTT	CASSPMRAGELFF
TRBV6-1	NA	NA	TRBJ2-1	TGTGCCAGCAGCCTACCTTGGAATGAGCAGTTCTTC	CASSLPWNEQFF
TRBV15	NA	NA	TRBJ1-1	TGTGCCACCAGCAGAGTATTTTTGGGAGGCCCCAGCCTCACTGAAGCTTTCTTT	CATSRVFLGGPSLTEAFF